This T cell receptor (beta chain) was found in a study of T cell responses to AZD1222 COVID-19 vaccine. Whole-study results and caveats: Baseline seropositivity occurred in only 5 to 7 AZD1222 recipients.

Only in-frame clones appear in the TCRdb table, and some are missing; sequencing was by immunoSEQ multiplex PCR. The top ten hold 13% to 15% of the sample, which has about 120,000 clones, about 92% seen once. A remark on this clone: Its antigen is undetermined.

CDR1 is LGHNA and CDR2 is YNFKEQ in the germline V gene. J was trimmed by 4 bases and V by 0 bases; bases with no gene match: 3. The CDR3 runs to 15 residues. The receptor comes from an adult in good health. This chain connects TRBV4-2 to TRBJ2-7, with TRBD1 matching over 10 bases. The sample was peripheral blood, taken on day 0 of AZD1222 vaccination. CDR3 DNA sequence: TGTGCCAGCAGCCAAGACGGACAGGGGGGGTACGAGCAGTACTTC. Protein product: CASSQDGQGGYEQYF.